The clone carrying this T cell receptor beta chain was observed once. Its antigen is undetermined. This PCR relied on a set of 60 Vbeta primers and 13 Jbeta primers. Methods used by the authors: In a later analysis, 8.5 million to 14 million of about 80 million unique beta chains occurred in at least two donors. Libraries were prepared by immunoSEQ multiplex PCR; TCRdb keeps only in-frame clonotypes and omits some of them. Clone size and the V and J calls come from that table; the DNA yielded D and trimming. The repertoire consists of more than 65,000 clones, with roughly 69% occurring once and the leading ten covering approximately 7%. These data come from a study of cytomegalovirus exposure and HLA in healthy donors. Findings and caveats of the study: TRBV6-2, TRBV6-3 and some other V segments were unresolvable in 87-base-pair reads. A later analysis associated under 20,000 TCR beta sequences with HLA alleles at a 0.05 false discovery rate.

The CDR3 length is 18 residues. Looked up from germline, CDR1 is SGHRS and CDR2 is YFSETQ. After removal of 1 base from V and 3 bases from J, the junction contained 12 bases not matched to a gene. Material for sequencing was PBMCs. The chain carries TRBV5-1 and TRBJ2-2; 7 bases agree with TRBD1. The sequence derives from a woman aged 45 to 65 in good health and CMV-seropositive. For the CDR3, the DNA is TGCGCCAGCAGCTTGACAGGGGCGGCGGTAGGTTACACCGGGGAGCTGTTTTTT. This translates into CASSLTGAAVGYTGELFF. The whole variable domain, filled in from reference TRBV5-1 and TRBJ2-2, reads KAGVTQTPRYLIKTRGQQVTLSCSPISGHRSVSWYQQTPGQGLQFLFEYFSETQRNKGNFPGRFSGRQFSNSRSEMNVSTLELGDSALYLCASSLTGAAVGYTGELFFGEGSRLTVL.